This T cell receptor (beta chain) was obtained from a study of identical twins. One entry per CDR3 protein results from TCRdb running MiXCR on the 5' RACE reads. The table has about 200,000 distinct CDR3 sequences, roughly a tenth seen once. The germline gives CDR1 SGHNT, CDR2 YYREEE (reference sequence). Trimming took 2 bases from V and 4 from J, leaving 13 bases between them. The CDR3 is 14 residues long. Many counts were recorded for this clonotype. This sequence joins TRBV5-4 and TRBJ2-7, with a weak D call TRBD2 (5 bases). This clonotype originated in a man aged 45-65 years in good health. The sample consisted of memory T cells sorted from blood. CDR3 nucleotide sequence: TGTGCCAGCAGCTTATACGGAGGAGGTTACGAGCAGTACTTC. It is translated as CASSLYGGGYEQYF. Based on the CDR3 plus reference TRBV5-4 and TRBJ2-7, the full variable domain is ETGVTQSPTHLIKTRGQQVTLRCSSQSGHNTVSWYQQALGQGPQFIFQYYREEENGRGNFPPRFSGLQFPNYSSELNVNALELDDSALYLCASSLYGGGYEQYFGPGTRLTVT.